The 8 T cell receptor beta chains below were found in one sample sequenced in a study of response to subunit inactivated influenza vaccine. TCRdb re-derived calls from the RT-PCR reads in MiXCR, one entry per CDR3 protein. The data contain hundreds of thousands of distinct CDR3 sequences, 12% to 15% of them singletons. The specimen was PBMCs from blood, collected about 14 days before vaccination. The receptors were gathered from a man aged 50 or older who received an inactivated influenza vaccine.

This clonotype has ten or more counts. CDR3 region: CSVEGTSGAYEQYF. The CDR3 region has the DNA TGCAGCGTTGAAGGGACTAGCGGAGCCTACGAGCAGTACTTC. The V and J genes are TRBV29-1 and TRBJ2-7, with 10 bases fitting TRBD2. The trim removed 1 base at V and 2 bases at J, leaving 2 bases unmatched. This CDR3 is 14 amino acids long. The germline V gene encodes CDR1 SQVTM and CDR2 ANQGSEA.

This chain connects TRBV3-1 to TRBJ2-7; tentatively, D is TRBD1 (5 bases). The germline CDR1 and CDR2 sequences are LGHDT and YNNKEL (reference sequence). CDR3 length: 12 residues. V lost 1 base to trimming and J lost 7 bases, with 8 bases between them. Here the CDR3 reads CASSQVQGEQYF. The CDR3, as DNA: TGTGCCAGCAGCCAAGTTCAGGGTGAGCAGTACTTC.

The chain recombines TRBV20-1 with TRBJ2-3; 7 bases are shared with TRBD1. The CDR3 is 15 amino acids. The germline CDR1 and CDR2 sequences are DFQATT and SNEGSKA (reference sequence). V was clipped by 1 base and J by 2 bases; unmatched bases: 6. Here the CDR3 DNA reads TGCAGTGCTAGAGGGGACAGAATAACCACAGATACGCAGTATTTT. Its protein product is CSARGDRITTDTQYF.

V and J are TRBV12-3 or TRBV12-4 and TRBJ2-2; D not resolved. The ends were cut back, 4 bases at V and 9 bases at J, with 6 bases in the middle. The CDR3 extends over 11 amino acids. This CDR3 reads CASSSLWELFF. CDR3 nucleotides: TGTGCCAGCAGTTCGCTCTGGGAGCTGTTTTTT.

This clonotype appeared a few times. The V and J genes are TRBV20-1 and TRBJ2-5; D unresolved. Germline CDR1 reads DFQATT; CDR2 reads SNEGSKA (reference sequence). This CDR3 has 14 residues. The V and J ends lost 0 bases and 0 bases respectively, with 8 bases between them. Written as DNA, the CDR3 is TGCAGTGCTAGAGATGTGGAGTACCAAGAGACCCAGTACTTC. This gives the protein CSARDVEYQETQYF.

This sequence joins TRBV2 and TRBJ2-1, with 7 bases identical to TRBD2. The junction had 7 bases not matched to a gene; V was cut back by 6 bases and J by 2 bases. Germline CDR1 is SNHLY and CDR2 is FYNNEI. This CDR3 region has 15 residues. CDR3 DNA sequence: TGTGCCAGCAGCGTTACTAGCGCTACCTACAATGAGCAGTTCTTC. Translated, it gives CASSVTSATYNEQFF.

The chain uses TRBV9 and TRBJ1-4; D is undetermined. The CDR3 runs to 17 residues. From germline, CDR1 is SGDLS and CDR2 YYNGEE. V dropped 0 bases and J dropped 6 bases, with 18 bases sitting between them. The CDR3 sequence: CASSVAPVGPRDEKLFF. The CDR3 nucleotides are TGTGCCAGCAGCGTAGCCCCCGTAGGGCCGAGGGATGAAAAACTGTTTTTT.

This sequence joins TRBV7-2 and TRBJ2-7, with a tentative D call TRBD1 (5 bases). There are 15 residues in the CDR3. The V end lost 2 bases, the J end lost 0 bases, and 11 bases lay between the germline ends. Germline V lookup: CDR1 SGHTA, CDR2 FQGNSA. Here the CDR3 reads CASSLTQGSSYEQYF. The CDR3 bases are TGTGCCAGCAGCTTAACTCAGGGAAGCTCCTACGAGCAGTACTTC. The full variable domain, in which reference TRBV7-2 and TRBJ2-7 provide the parts outside the CDR3, is GAGVSQSPSNKVTEKGKDVELRCDPISGHTALYWYRQSLGQGLEFLIYFQGNSAPDKSGLPSDRFSAERTGGSVSTLTIQRTQQEDSAVYLCASSLTQGSSYEQYFGPGTRLTVT.